A single sample gave rise to the 10 T cell receptor beta chains below, sequenced in a study of blood T cell repertoires in COVID-19. TCRdb's table, derived via immunoSEQ multiplex PCR, lists solely in-frame clones and lacks some. The data hold tens of thousands of clones, with 81% observed a single time. Sequencing was performed on peripheral blood. The receptors here all came from a man aged 65-85 years with COVID-19, enrolled during active disease.

The rearrangement links TRBV6-2 or TRBV6-3 to TRBJ2-1; 8 nucleotides line up with TRBD2. CDR1 is MNHEY, CDR2 SVGEGT, per germline. This CDR3 is 16 amino acids long. V was clipped by 5 bases and J by 6 bases; unmatched bases: 12. The CDR3 loop reads CASSAVSGTRSNEQFF. The CDR3 DNA reads TGTGCCAGCAGTGCAGTCTCCGGGACTAGGTCCAATGAGCAGTTCTTC.

There are a few counts of this clone. The chain joins TRBV4-2 to TRBJ2-2, with 8 bases fitting TRBD2. This CDR3 has 16 residues. The ends lost 0 bases at V and 5 bases at J; junction bases unmatched: 5. Germline CDR1 LGHNA, CDR2 YNFKEQ. In DNA, the CDR3 is TGTGCCAGCAGCCAAGATCTAGCGGGCCCTACCGGGGAGCTGTTTTTT. This gives the protein CASSQDLAGPTGELFF.

Only a few counts were recorded for this clone. This chain links TRBV2 with TRBJ1-2; D unclear. The length of the CDR3 is 12 residues. Germline V CDR1 and CDR2: SNHLY, FYNNEI. Trimming removed 2 bases from V and 5 bases from J, with 6 bases in between. In DNA form, the CDR3 reads TGTGCCAGCAGTGAATTACATTATGGCTACACCTTC. Protein product: CASSELHYGYTF.

The V gene is TRBV7-2, the J gene TRBJ1-5; D remains unclear. The CDR3 runs 15 residues. Between the trimmed V and J ends, which lost 3 bases and 5 bases, there was a span of 14 bases. Germline V gene sequence: CDR1 SGHTA, CDR2 FQGNSA. CDR3 in DNA: TGTGCCAGCAGCTTTAGGACCGGGAGTTATCAGCCCCAGCATTTT. Residues: CASSFRTGSYQPQHF.

The chain employs TRBV7-2 and TRBJ1-1; D unresolved. CDR3 length: 14 amino acids. V dropped 2 bases and J dropped 0 bases, with 7 bases sitting between them. In germline, CDR1 is SGHTA, CDR2 FQGNSA. Written as DNA, the CDR3 is TGTGCCAGCAGCTTATACAGTATGAACACTGAAGCTTTCTTT. It encodes CASSLYSMNTEAFF.

The chain is built from TRBV5-1 and TRBJ1-1; possibly TRBD1 for D (5 bases). This CDR3 comprises 14 residues. The V gene's germline CDR1 is SGHRS and CDR2 YFSETQ. Trimming removed 4 bases from V and 1 base from J, with 11 bases in between. The chain's CDR3 is CASSPDTGNTEAFF. CDR3 nucleotide sequence: TGCGCCAGCAGCCCGGACACGGGGAACACTGAAGCTTTCTTT. Looking up the rest from reference TRBV5-1 and TRBJ1-1 gives the full variable domain: KAGVTQTPRYLIKTRGQQVTLSCSPISGHRSVSWYQQTPGQGLQFLFEYFSETQRNKGNFPGRFSGRQFSNSRSEMNVSTLELGDSALYLCASSPDTGNTEAFFGQGTRLTVV.

V and J are TRBV24-1 and TRBJ2-3; 7 bases are a match to TRBD2. V trimming: 4 bases; J trimming: 2 bases; junction bases outside the gene matches: 5. The germline V gene encodes CDR1 KGHDR and CDR2 SFDVKD. The CDR3 is 15 residues long. The CDR3 region has the DNA TGTGCCACCAGTGACCCGGGACTAACCACAGATACGCAGTATTTT. This translates into CATSDPGLTTDTQYF.

The chain is built from TRBV27 and TRBJ2-5; a weak D match, TRBD2 (6 bases). The CDR3 contains 17 residues. Germline V gene sequence: CDR1 MNHEY, CDR2 SMNVEV (reference sequence). The V gene lost 6 bases and the J gene lost 1 base, with 21 bases spanning the gap. The CDR3 region has the DNA TGTGCCAGCAGCCCCCCCGGGGGTCCCGCTGCCCAAGAGACCCAGTACTTC. Protein: CASSPPGGPAAQETQYF.

The V gene is TRBV30, the J gene TRBJ2-7; 10 bases fit TRBD2. With 4 bases clipped from V and 3 bases from J, the junction kept 9 bases outside the gene matches. The CDR3 sequence is 15 residues long. Per germline, CDR1 GTSNPN and CDR2 SVGIG (reference sequence). As DNA, the CDR3 is TGTGCCTGGACCGACCCGGGACTAGCGTACTACGAGCAGTACTTC. Protein: CAWTDPGLAYYEQYF.

The gene calls are TRBV9 and TRBJ2-1, with 13 bases aligning to TRBD2. Germline V gives CDR1 SGDLS, CDR2 YYNGEE. The length of the CDR3 is 19 residues. V was clipped by 2 bases and J by 0 bases; unmatched bases: 8. CDR3 in amino acids: CASSVTLAGGPSSYNEQFF. CDR3 nucleotides: TGTGCCAGCAGCGTTACACTAGCGGGAGGGCCGAGCTCCTACAATGAGCAGTTCTTC.